This T cell receptor (beta chain) was identified during a study of post-analysis software for immune sequencing data. Study findings and constraints: Included in a set of a few TRBV segments more frequent in patients than controls were TRBV5-6, TRBV5-1 and TRBV20-1. By F measure, samples from a shared preparation batch strongly co-clustered. Normalized Chao1 diversity was significantly reduced in patients versus controls.

The library was made from cDNA and included unique molecular identifiers. TCRdb re-called the PCR reads through MiXCR, storing one row per CDR3 protein. The sample contains about 770,000 distinct CDR3 sequences, about 45% of which appear only once. For this clonotype: The antigen is undetermined.

The V end was cut by 3 bases, the J end by 4 bases, with 8 bases between. CDR3 length: 13 residues. Germline CDR1 is MDHEN and CDR2 is SYDVKM. This receptor was obtained from a girl aged 5 to 17 with multiple sclerosis. The specimen was blood. This chain links TRBV28 with TRBJ2-3, with TRBD1 as a possible D gene (5 bases). Written as DNA, the CDR3 is TGTGCCAGCAGTTTTGCACAGGCAGATACGCAGTATTTT. Translation: CASSFAQADTQYF.